This TCR beta chain is from a study of blood T cell repertoires in COVID-19. Study details: Researchers got acute and convalescent COVID-19 samples from the United States, Italy and Spain. T cells, B-cell-depleted T cells, or PBMCs supplied cDNA or gDNA.

V was shortened by 0 bases and J by 4 bases, with 7 bases between the two germline ends. Germline CDR1 is SGDLS and CDR2 is YYNGEE. There are 14 residues in the CDR3. In the original workflow: Amplification with reference gene primers provided the estimates of nucleated cell counts. TCRdb's copy holds only in-frame clones and misses some; the assay was immunoSEQ multiplex PCR. V and J calls and clone size are given by that table; D and trimming were obtained from the DNA. The sample includes approximately 98,000 clones, roughly 85% of them seen just once. Sequences were obtained from peripheral blood. The chain recombines TRBV9 with TRBJ2-2; D may be TRBD1 (5 bases). The TCR was taken from a human donor in a cohort sampled during active COVID-19. Here the CDR3 DNA reads TGTGCCAGCAGCGTAGAAGGGGCCACCGGGGAGCTGTTTTTT. Protein product: CASSVEGATGELFF.